The sequence of this T cell receptor beta chain was determined in a study of T cells in Graves' hyperthyroidism and ophthalmopathy. For the study at large: Peripheral blood was collected at initial diagnosis, before any treatment. Study-level findings and limits: The majority of expanded thyroid clonotypes above 0.001 also appeared in blood.

TCR beta CDR3 regions were amplified from RNA transcripts. With the HTBI primer set, the TCR CDR3 went through a first round of RT-PCR. A single record per CDR3 protein comes from TCRdb applying MiXCR to the multiplex PCR reads. Here the sample spans 300,000 or so distinct CDR3 sequences, approximately 18% being singletons. This clonotype was observed at least ten times. The antigen is not known. V was clipped by 3 bases and J by 7 bases; unmatched bases: 4. The length of the CDR3 is 14 residues. Per the germline V gene, CDR1 is SEHNR and CDR2 is FQNEAQ (reference sequence). The sequence was collected from a woman between 45 and 65 years old with Graves' hyperthyroidism. The specimen was blood. The chain carries TRBV7-9 and TRBJ2-1; 9 positions match TRBD2. The DNA of the CDR3 is TGTGCCAGCAGCTTGGGGCTAGCGGGGAATGAGCAGTTCTTC. Translating it yields CASSLGLAGNEQFF.